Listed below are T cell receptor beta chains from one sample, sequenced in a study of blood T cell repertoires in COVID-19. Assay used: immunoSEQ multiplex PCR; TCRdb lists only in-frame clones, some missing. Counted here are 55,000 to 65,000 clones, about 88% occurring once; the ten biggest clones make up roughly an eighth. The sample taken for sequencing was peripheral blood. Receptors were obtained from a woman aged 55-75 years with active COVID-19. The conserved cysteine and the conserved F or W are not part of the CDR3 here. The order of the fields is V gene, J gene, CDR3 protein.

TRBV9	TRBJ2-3	ASGQQVADDTQY
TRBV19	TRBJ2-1	ATLDRGSYNEQF
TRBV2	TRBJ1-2	ASSETAEYYGYT
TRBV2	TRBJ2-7	ASSVGLAYEQY
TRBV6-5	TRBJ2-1	ASSLTVNPYNEQF
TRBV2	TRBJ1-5	ASSEPRGGLLDQPQH
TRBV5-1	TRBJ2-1	ASRGLAGSSDYNEQF
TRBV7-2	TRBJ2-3	ASSFVPGLETDTQY
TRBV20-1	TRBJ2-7	SAPRGGEQY
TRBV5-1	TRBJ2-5	ASSWRLAGDQETQY
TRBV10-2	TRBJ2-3	ASRTSGGPAGN
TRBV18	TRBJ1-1	ASSPNRLVEAF
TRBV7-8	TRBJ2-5	ASSLAYPGKETQY
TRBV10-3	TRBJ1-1	AIGTGANTEAF
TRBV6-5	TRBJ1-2	ASSLQQGNYGYT
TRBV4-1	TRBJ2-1	ASSQVSTGAYNEQF
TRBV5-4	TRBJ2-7	ASSNSLSYEQY
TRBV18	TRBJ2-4	ASSPPLAKNIQY
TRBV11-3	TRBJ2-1	ASSSGIAGGLPRDYNEQF
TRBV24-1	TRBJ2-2	ATSPQMGTGHDTGELF
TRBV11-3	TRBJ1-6	ASSLLFFHNSPLH
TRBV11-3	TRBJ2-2	ASSVHRANTGELF
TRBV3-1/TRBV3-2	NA	ASSQDRETQY
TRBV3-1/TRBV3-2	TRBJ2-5	ASSMGLAGEETQY
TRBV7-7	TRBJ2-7	ASSLGSGGGYEQY
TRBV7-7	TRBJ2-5	ASSPRAGWGETQY
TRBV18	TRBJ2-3	ASSSLPGTGGTDTQY
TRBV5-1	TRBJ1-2	ASRLDRANYGYT
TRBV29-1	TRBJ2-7	SVATVDEQY
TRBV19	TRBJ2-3	ASSTLAGGPKTQY
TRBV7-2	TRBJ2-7	ASNPGGETYEQY
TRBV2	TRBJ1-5	ASSGDRGQGQPQH
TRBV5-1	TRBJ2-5	ASSSAVGASETQY
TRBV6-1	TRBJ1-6	ASSALGTGKGSPLH
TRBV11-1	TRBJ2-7	ASSSDTHEQY
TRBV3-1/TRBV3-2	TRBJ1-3	ASSLWGAGNTIY
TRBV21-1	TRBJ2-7	ASTSNRGPVSYEQY
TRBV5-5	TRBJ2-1	ASRNSGGAYEQF